These T cell receptor beta chains were read from a single sample in a study of shared clonotypes between healthy human individuals. Some clones are missing from TCRdb's copy, which holds only in-frame ones; the method was immunoSEQ multiplex PCR. The repertoire consists of more than 2 million clones, with about 95% occurring once and the leading ten covering roughly 1.1%. The sequencing input was naive CD8+ T cells sorted from blood. These receptors were collected from a young man in good health. Each CDR3 is given with its conserved first and last residue. D genes are given only for firm matches. Some rows have no size entry. The others give once, few or many, or a class for an expanded clone.

TGCGCCAGCAGCCACGGACCTCGGACAGCCTACGAGCAGTACTTC | CASSHGPRTAYEQYF | TRBV4-1 | 15 | TRBJ2-7 | - | -
TGTGCCATCAGTGAGTCCTGGGTGAATACGCAGTATTTT | CAISESWVNTQYF | TRBV10-3 | 13 | TRBJ2-3 | - | -
TGTGCCAGCAGCCGATGGGCTTACAATGAGCAGTTCTTC | CASSRWAYNEQFF | TRBV13 | 13 | TRBJ2-1 | - | -
TGCAGCGTTGAAGACCTCCTAGCGGGAGAGGCAGATACGCAGTATTTT | CSVEDLLAGEADTQYF | TRBV29-1 | 16 | TRBJ2-3 | - | TRBD2
TGTGCCAGCAGCTTAGATCTGGGTGGCAGTTACGAGCAGTACTTC | CASSLDLGGSYEQYF | TRBV11-2 | 15 | TRBJ2-7 | - | -
TGTGCCAGCAGATCCCCAGAGGCGTATAGCAATCAGCCCCAGCATTTT | CASRSPEAYSNQPQHF | TRBV28 | 16 | TRBJ1-5 | - | -
TGTGCCAGCAGTGAGGTGGAGGATGAGCAGTTCTTC | CASSEVEDEQFF | TRBV2 | 12 | TRBJ2-1 | - | -
TGTGCCAGCAGCGTTTCGACTAGCTCCTACAATGAGCAGTTCTTC | CASSVSTSSYNEQFF | TRBV6-1 | 15 | TRBJ2-1 | - | -
TGTGCCATCAGTGATAGCGGGAGCTCCTACGAGCAGTACTTC | CAISDSGSSYEQYF | TRBV10-3 | 14 | TRBJ2-7 | - | TRBD2
TGTGCCAGCAGTTTCATCCAGGGGGAACGAGGCTACACCTTC | CASSFIQGERGYTF | TRBV27 | 14 | TRBJ1-2 | - | TRBD1
TGTGCCAGCAGCTTCGAGTACCTACTAGCGGGAGTCTACAATGAGCAGTTCTTC | CASSFEYLLAGVYNEQFF | TRBV12-1 | 18 | TRBJ2-1 | - | -
TGTGCCAGCAGTGCCGGCGGGGCAACTAATGAAAAACTGTTTTTT | CASSAGGATNEKLFF | TRBV9 | 15 | TRBJ1-4 | - | -
TGTGCCAGCAGCTCCCAGGACTGGACAGCTGGAAACACCATATATTTT | CASSSQDWTAGNTIYF | TRBV11-2 | 16 | TRBJ1-3 | - | -
TGTGCCAGCAGCTTAGTCTACGAGCAGTACTTC | CASSLVYEQYF | TRBV7-2 | 11 | TRBJ2-7 | few | -
TGTGCCACCACCCTGAAGGGGGGTGGGGATGAAAAACTGTTTTTT | CATTLKGGGDEKLFF | TRBV15 | 15 | TRBJ1-4 | - | -
TGTGCCAGCTCACTCACTACCGAACTAGCGGACTACGAGCAGTACTTC | CASSLTTELADYEQYF | TRBV18 | 16 | TRBJ2-7 | - | TRBD2
TGTGCCAGCGGTGATTATAGCGGGGGTTCCAATGAGCAGTTCTTC | CASGDYSGGSNEQFF | TRBV2 | 15 | TRBJ2-1 | - | TRBD2
TGTGCCAGCAATTACAGGGAGGGCACTGAAGCTTTCTTT | CASNYREGTEAFF | TRBV5-6 | 13 | TRBJ1-1 | - | -
TGTGCCAGCAGCGCCGGGGGACCGGTGACCGGGGAGCTGTTTTTT | CASSAGGPVTGELFF | TRBV9 | 15 | TRBJ2-2 | - | -
TGTGCCAGCACCCCTGGGGTGGTTGACACTGAAGCTTTCTTT | CASTPGVVDTEAFF | TRBV28 | 14 | TRBJ1-1 | - | -
TGTGCCAGTAGTATGTGGAACTCTGGAAACACCATATATTTT | CASSMWNSGNTIYF | TRBV19 | 14 | TRBJ1-3 | - | -
TGTGCCAGCAGTTACTCGATAGGCCAGTTCACCTACGAGCAGTACTTC | CASSYSIGQFTYEQYF | TRBV6-5 | 16 | TRBJ2-7 | - | -
TGTGCCAGCAGCTTGGACAGGGGGACCTACGAGCAGTACTTC | CASSLDRGTYEQYF | TRBV7-8 | 14 | TRBJ2-7 | - | TRBD1
TGCGCCAGCAGCAGGGGACACGGCGAGGCGGAAAAACTGTTTTTT | CASSRGHGEAEKLFF | TRBV4-1 | 15 | TRBJ1-4 | - | -
TGTGCCAGCAGCTCAACTGGGACCTCTCCTGAAGCTTTCTTT | CASSSTGTSPEAFF | TRBV11-2 | 14 | TRBJ1-1 | - | -
TGTGCCTGGAGTGTGGGAGGATACGAGCAGTACTTC | CAWSVGGYEQYF | TRBV30 | 12 | TRBJ2-7 | - | -
TGTGCCAGCAGCTTAGGCAGGGAGGGGAATTCACCCCTCCACTTT | CASSLGREGNSPLHF | TRBV11-2 | 15 | TRBJ1-6 | - | -
TGTGCCAGCAGCTTGATTTCAGGGCGGGAGCAGTTCTTC | CASSLISGREQFF | TRBV5-6 | 13 | TRBJ2-1 | many | -
TGTGCCAGCAGTTTATTCGGGCAGCCCCAGCATTTT | CASSLFGQPQHF | TRBV28 | 12 | TRBJ1-5 | - | -
TGCGCCAGCAGCCTGAGCCGCGGGGGCGCAGGTCAGCCCCAGCATTTT | CASSLSRGGAGQPQHF | TRBV4-1 | 16 | TRBJ1-5 | - | -
TGTGCCAGCAGCCCGGACCCGGGGGCAGATACGCAGTATTTT | CASSPDPGADTQYF | TRBV6-5 | 14 | TRBJ2-3 | - | -
TGTGCCAGCAGCTTGGAACGTGGGGATGGCTACACCTTC | CASSLERGDGYTF | TRBV5-4 | 13 | TRBJ1-2 | - | -
TGTGCCAGCGACTCGGGGGCCCGGGCGAACACCGGGGAGCTGTTTTTT | CASDSGARANTGELFF | TRBV27 | 16 | TRBJ2-2 | - | -
TGTGCCAGCGAACCGGAGAACTCCTACGAGCAGTACTTC | CASEPENSYEQYF | TRBV6-1 | 13 | TRBJ2-7 | - | -
TGTGCCAGCAGCTTAGAGCGGCAGGGCTTCAGCTCCTACGAGCAGTACTTC | CASSLERQGFSSYEQYF | TRBV7-2 | 17 | TRBJ2-7 | - | -
TGTGCCAGCAGTCCATCTTTGATGAACACTGAAGCTTTCTTT | CASSPSLMNTEAFF | TRBV14 | 14 | TRBJ1-1 | once | -
TGTGCCAGCAGCTTAGAAGCTGCCCGCTACGAGCAGTACTTC | CASSLEAARYEQYF | TRBV13 | 14 | TRBJ2-7 | - | -
TGTGCCAGCAGCTTGAGGACTAGCGGAGGGAGCTCCTACGAGCAGTACTTC | CASSLRTSGGSSYEQYF | TRBV7-9 | 17 | TRBJ2-7 | - | TRBD2
TGTGCCAGCACCTGGGACAGCTCCTACGGCGAGCAGTACTTC | CASTWDSSYGEQYF | TRBV2 | 14 | TRBJ2-7 | - | TRBD1
TGTGCCAGCAGGCCTATGGGGAATGAAAAACTGTTTTTT | CASRPMGNEKLFF | TRBV6-5 | 13 | TRBJ1-4 | - | -